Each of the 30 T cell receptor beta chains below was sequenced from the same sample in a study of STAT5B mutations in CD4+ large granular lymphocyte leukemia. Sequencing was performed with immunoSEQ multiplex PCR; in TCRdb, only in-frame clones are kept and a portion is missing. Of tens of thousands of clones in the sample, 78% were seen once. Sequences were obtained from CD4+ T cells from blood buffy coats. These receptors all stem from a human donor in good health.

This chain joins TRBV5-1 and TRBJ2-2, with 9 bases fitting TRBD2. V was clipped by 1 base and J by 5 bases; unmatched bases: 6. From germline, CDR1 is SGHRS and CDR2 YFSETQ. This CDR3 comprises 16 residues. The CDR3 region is CASSLRGRAQTGELFF. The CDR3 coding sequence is TGCGCCAGCAGCTTGCGCGGGAGGGCCCAGACCGGGGAGCTGTTTTTT.

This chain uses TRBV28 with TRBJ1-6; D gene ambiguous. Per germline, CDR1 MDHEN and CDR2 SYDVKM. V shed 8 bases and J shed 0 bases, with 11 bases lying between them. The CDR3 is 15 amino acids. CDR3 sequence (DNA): TGTGCCAGCCTAACGGGGAGCTCCTATAATTCACCCCTCCACTTT. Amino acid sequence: CASLTGSSYNSPLHF.

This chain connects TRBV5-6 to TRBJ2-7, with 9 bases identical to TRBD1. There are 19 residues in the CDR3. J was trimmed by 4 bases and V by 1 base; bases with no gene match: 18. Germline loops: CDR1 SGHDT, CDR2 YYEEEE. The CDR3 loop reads CASSLMWDRARVAPYEQYF. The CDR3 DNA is TGTGCCAGCAGCTTGATGTGGGACAGGGCCCGGGTAGCACCATACGAGCAGTACTTC.

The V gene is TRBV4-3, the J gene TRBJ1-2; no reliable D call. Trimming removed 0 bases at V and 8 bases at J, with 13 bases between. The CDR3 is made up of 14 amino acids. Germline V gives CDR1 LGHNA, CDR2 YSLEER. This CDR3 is CASSQDGSFGGYTF. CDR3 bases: TGCGCCAGCAGCCAAGATGGAAGCTTCGGGGGCTACACCTTC.

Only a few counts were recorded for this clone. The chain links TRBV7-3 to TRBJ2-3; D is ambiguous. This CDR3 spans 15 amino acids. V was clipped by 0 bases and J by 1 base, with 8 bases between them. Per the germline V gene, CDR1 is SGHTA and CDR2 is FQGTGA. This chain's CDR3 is CASSLTVWGTDTQYF. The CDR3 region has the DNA TGTGCCAGCAGCTTAACTGTCTGGGGCACAGATACGCAGTATTTT.

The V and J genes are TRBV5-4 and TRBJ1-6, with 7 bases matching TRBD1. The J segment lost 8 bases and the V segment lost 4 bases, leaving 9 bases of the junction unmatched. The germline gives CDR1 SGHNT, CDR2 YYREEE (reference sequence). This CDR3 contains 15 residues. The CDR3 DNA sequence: TGTGCCAGCAGCACTTCGCCCGACAGGGATTCACCCCTCCACTTT. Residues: CASSTSPDRDSPLHF.

This chain's CDR3 is CASSLTGRSYEQYF. CDR3 in DNA: TGTGCCAGCAGCTTGACAGGGAGATCCTACGAGCAGTACTTC. This sequence joins TRBV5-4 and TRBJ2-5; a possible D gene is TRBD1 (6 bases). The J call may not be correct, given that the DNA end is closer to TRBJ2-7. CDR1 is SGHNT and CDR2 is YYREEE in the germline V gene (reference sequence). The CDR3 loop spans 14 amino acids.

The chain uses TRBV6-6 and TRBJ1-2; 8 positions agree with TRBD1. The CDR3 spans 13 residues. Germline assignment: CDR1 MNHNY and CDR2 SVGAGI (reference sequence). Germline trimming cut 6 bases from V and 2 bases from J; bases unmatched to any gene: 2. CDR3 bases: TGTGCCAGCAGCCGGGACAGGAACTATGGCTACACCTTC. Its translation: CASSRDRNYGYTF.

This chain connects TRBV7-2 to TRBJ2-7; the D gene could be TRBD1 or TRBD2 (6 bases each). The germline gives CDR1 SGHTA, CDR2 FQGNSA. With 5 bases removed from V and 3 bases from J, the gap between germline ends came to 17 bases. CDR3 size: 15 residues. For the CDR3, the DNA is TGTGCCAGCAGCGCGGGGCAGGGGAGAGGCTACGAGCAGTACTTC. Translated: CASSAGQGRGYEQYF.

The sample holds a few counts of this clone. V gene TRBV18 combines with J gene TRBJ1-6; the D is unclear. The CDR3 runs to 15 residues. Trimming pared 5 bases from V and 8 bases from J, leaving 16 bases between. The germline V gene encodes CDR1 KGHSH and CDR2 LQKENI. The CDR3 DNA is TGTGCCAGCTCAACTATTGCTACAGAGCATTCACCCCTCCACTTT. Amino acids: CASSTIATEHSPLHF.

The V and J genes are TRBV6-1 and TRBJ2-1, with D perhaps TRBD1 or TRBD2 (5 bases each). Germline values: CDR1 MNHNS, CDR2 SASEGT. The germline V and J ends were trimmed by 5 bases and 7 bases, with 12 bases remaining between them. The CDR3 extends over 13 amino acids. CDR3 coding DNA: TGTGCCAGCAGTTTTGCAGGGACGAATGAGCAGTTCTTC. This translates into CASSFAGTNEQFF.

CDR3 sequence: CSVGRTGVSGNTIYF. CDR3 nucleotide sequence: TGCAGCGTGGGGAGGACAGGAGTCTCTGGAAACACCATATATTTT. This chain uses TRBV29-1 with TRBJ1-3, with TRBD1 matching over 7 bases. In germline, CDR1 is SQVTM, CDR2 ANQGSEA. The CDR3 runs to 15 residues. V gave up 6 bases and J gave up 0 bases; unmatched junction bases: 8.

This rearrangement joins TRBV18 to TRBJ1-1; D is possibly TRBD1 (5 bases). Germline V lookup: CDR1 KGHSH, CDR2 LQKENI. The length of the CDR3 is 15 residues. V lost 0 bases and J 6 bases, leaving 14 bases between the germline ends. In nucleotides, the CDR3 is TGTGCCAGCTCACCACCCCTCGGAGGGGACGCTGAAGCTTTCTTT. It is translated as CASSPPLGGDAEAFF.

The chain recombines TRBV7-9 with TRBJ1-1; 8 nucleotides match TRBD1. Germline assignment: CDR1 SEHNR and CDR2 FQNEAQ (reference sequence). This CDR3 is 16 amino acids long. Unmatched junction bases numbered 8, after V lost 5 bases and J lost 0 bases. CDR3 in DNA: TGTGCCAGCAGCCCGTGGACAGGGAGTATGAACACTGAAGCTTTCTTT. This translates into CASSPWTGSMNTEAFF.

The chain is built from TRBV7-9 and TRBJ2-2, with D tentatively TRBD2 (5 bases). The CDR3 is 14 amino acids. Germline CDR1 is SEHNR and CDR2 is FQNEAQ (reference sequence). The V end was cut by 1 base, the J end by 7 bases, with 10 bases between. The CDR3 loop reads CASSLEAEGGELFF. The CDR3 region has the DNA TGTGCCAGCAGCTTAGAGGCAGAGGGCGGGGAGCTGTTTTTT.

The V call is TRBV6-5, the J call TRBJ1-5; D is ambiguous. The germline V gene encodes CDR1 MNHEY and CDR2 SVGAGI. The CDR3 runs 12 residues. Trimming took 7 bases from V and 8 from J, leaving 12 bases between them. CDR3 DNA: TGTGCCAGCAATAGGCCCTATGAGCCCCAGCATTTT. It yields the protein CASNRPYEPQHF.

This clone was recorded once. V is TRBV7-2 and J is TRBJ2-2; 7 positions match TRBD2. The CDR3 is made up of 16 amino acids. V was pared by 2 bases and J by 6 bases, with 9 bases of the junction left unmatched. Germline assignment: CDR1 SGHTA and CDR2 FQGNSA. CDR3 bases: TGTGCCAGCAGCTTACACGGGGGGAATTCGGCCGGGGAGCTGTTTTTT. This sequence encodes CASSLHGGNSAGELFF.

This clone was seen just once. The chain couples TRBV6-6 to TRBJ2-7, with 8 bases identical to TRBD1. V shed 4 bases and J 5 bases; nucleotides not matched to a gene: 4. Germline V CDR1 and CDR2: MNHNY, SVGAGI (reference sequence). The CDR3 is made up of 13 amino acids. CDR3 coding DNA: TGTGCCAGCAGTTCAGGGGGCAGGAACGAGCAGTACTTC. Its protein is CASSSGGRNEQYF.

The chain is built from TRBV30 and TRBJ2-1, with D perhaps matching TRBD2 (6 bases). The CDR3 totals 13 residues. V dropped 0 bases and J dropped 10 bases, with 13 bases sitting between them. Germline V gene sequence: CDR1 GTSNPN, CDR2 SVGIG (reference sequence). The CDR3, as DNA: TGTGCCTGGAGTGTACTGGGAGGAGGCGAGCAGTTCTTC. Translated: CAWSVLGGGEQFF.

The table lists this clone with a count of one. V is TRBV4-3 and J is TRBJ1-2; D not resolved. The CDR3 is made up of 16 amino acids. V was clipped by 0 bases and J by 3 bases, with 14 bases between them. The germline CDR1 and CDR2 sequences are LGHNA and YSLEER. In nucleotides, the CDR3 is TGCGCCAGCAGCCAAGATTGGCGGGTGACTTACTATGGCTACACCTTC. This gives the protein CASSQDWRVTYYGYTF.

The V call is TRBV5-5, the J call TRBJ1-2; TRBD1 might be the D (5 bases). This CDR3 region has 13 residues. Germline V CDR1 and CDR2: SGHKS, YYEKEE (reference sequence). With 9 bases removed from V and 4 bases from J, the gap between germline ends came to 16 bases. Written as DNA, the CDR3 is TGTGCCACCACTTCGGGGGACGGCTATGGCTACACCTTC. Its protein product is CATTSGDGYGYTF.

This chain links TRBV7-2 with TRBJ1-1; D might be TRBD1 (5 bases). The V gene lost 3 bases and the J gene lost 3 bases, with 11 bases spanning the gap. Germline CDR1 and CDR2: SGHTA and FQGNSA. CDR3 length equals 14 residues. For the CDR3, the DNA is TGTGCCAGCAGCTTGCTACGGGGGGACACTGAAGCTTTCTTT. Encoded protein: CASSLLRGDTEAFF. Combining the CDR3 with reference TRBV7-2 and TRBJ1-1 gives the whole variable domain GAGVSQSPSNKVTEKGKDVELRCDPISGHTALYWYRQSLGQGLEFLIYFQGNSAPDKSGLPSDRFSAERTGGSVSTLTIQRTQQEDSAVYLCASSLLRGDTEAFFGQGTRLTVV.

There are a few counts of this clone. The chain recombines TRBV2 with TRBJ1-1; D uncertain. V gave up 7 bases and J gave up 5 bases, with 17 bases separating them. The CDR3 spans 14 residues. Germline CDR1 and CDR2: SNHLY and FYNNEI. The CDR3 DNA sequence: TGTGCCAGCACTGCTTTGCCCCCGGCGACTGAAGCTTTCTTT. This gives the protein CASTALPPATEAFF.

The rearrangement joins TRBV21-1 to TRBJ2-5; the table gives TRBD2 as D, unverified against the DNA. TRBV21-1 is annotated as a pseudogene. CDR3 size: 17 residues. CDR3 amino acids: CASRSALAGGSQETQYF. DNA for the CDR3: TGTGCCAGCAGGTCGGCGCTAGCGGGGGGATCACAAGAGACCCAGTACTTC.

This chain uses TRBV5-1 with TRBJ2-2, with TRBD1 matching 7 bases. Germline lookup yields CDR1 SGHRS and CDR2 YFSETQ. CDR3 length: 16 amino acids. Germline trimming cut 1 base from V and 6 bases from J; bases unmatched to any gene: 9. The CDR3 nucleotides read TGCGCCAGCAGCTTGCGGACAGGAGATTTCGCCGGGGAGCTGTTTTTT. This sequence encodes CASSLRTGDFAGELFF.

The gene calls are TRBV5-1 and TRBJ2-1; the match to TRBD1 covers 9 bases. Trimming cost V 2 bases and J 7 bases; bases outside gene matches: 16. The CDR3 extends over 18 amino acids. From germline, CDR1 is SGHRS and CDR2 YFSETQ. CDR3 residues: CASSFRGLGQGVGNEQFF. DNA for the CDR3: TGCGCCAGCAGCTTCCGCGGCTTGGGACAGGGAGTGGGAAATGAGCAGTTCTTC.

The chain's CDR3 is CASSLYGGDEQFF. For the CDR3, the DNA is TGTGCCAGCAGCTTATACGGGGGGGATGAGCAGTTCTTC. The rearrangement links TRBV11-3 to TRBJ2-1; TRBD2 matches 8 bases. The CDR3 contains 13 residues. Germline V lookup: CDR1 SGHNT, CDR2 YENEEA. The V segment lost 2 bases and the J segment 8 bases; nucleotides outside the gene matches: 2.

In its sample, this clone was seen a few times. The CDR3 spells CSANRMNTEAFF. The DNA of the CDR3 is TGCAGCGCGAACAGAATGAACACTGAAGCTTTCTTT. This rearrangement joins TRBV29-1 to TRBJ1-1; D unclear. V was clipped by 7 bases and J by 0 bases, with 9 bases between them. The CDR3 runs 12 residues. From germline, CDR1 is SQVTM and CDR2 ANQGSEA. The full variable domain, its missing parts supplied by reference TRBV29-1 and TRBJ1-1, is SAVISQKPSRDICQRGTSLTIQCQVDSQVTMMFWYRQQPGQSLTLIATANQGSEATYESGFVIDKFPISRPNLTFSTLTVSNMSPEDSSIYLCSANRMNTEAFFGQGTRLTVV.

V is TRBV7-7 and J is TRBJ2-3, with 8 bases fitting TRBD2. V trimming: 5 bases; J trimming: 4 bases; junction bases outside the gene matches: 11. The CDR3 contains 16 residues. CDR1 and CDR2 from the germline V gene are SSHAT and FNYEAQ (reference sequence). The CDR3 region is CASSRGVGGAADTQYF. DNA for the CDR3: TGTGCCAGCAGCCGTGGGGTCGGGGGGGCTGCAGATACGCAGTATTTT.

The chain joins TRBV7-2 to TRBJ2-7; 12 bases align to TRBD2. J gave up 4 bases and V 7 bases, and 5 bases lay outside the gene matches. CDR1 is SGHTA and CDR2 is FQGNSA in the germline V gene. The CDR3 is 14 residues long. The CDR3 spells CASTNLAGGYEQYF. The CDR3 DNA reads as TGTGCCAGCACTAATCTAGCGGGGGGGTACGAGCAGTACTTC. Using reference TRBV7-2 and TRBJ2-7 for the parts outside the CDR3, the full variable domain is GAGVSQSPSNKVTEKGKDVELRCDPISGHTALYWYRQSLGQGLEFLIYFQGNSAPDKSGLPSDRFSAERTGGSVSTLTIQRTQQEDSAVYLCASTNLAGGYEQYFGPGTRLTVT.